These 12 T cell receptor beta chains share one sample of origin, sequenced in a study of T cell responses to AZD1222 COVID-19 vaccine. The data were produced by immunoSEQ multiplex PCR, yet TCRdb's version contains in-frame clones alone and is incomplete. The sample yields about 180,000 clones, about 90% seen once. The material sequenced was peripheral blood, taken on day 0 of AZD1222 vaccination. These TCRs come from an adult in good health.

J is TRBJ2-2 and V is TRBV27; 10 positions agree with TRBD1. V gave up 2 bases and J gave up 0 bases; unmatched junction bases: 3. CDR3 length: 17 amino acids. Germline assignment: CDR1 MNHEY and CDR2 SMNVEV (reference sequence). For the CDR3, the DNA is TGTGCCAGCAGTTTACGACAGGGGGCTGCGAACACCGGGGAGCTGTTTTTT. Translation gives CASSLRQGAANTGELFF.

This chain uses TRBV2 with TRBJ2-7; 7 nucleotides line up with TRBD2. This CDR3 has 14 residues. The J segment lost 2 bases and the V segment lost 8 bases, leaving 9 bases of the junction unmatched. Germline V gives CDR1 SNHLY, CDR2 FYNNEI. CDR3 sequence: CASSEAGLPYEQYF. CDR3 bases: TGTGCCAGCTCCGAAGCGGGGCTACCCTACGAGCAGTACTTC.

The CDR3 bases are TGTGCCAGCAGCTACGGGACAGGGGGCTACGAGCAGTACTTC. Amino acid sequence: CASSYGTGGYEQYF. The V gene is TRBV11-1, the J gene TRBJ2-7; 11 bases line up with TRBD1. After removal of 4 bases from V and 3 bases from J, the junction contained 2 bases not matched to a gene. This CDR3 contains 14 residues. Germline V lookup: CDR1 SGHAT, CDR2 FQDESV (reference sequence).

V gene TRBV25-1 combines with J gene TRBJ2-7; the match to TRBD1 covers 7 bases. The CDR3 totals 12 residues. Trimming cost V 6 bases and J 5 bases; bases outside gene matches: 4. Germline V gene lookup returns CDR1 MGHDK and CDR2 SYGVNS. The CDR3 is CASRTGYHEQYF. The CDR3 DNA reads as TGTGCCAGCAGGACAGGGTACCACGAGCAGTACTTC.

This clone has only one observation. In the same sample, other DNA sequences code for this CDR3. The chain employs TRBV2 and TRBJ2-7; 9 bases are a match to TRBD1. Germline CDR1 reads SNHLY; CDR2 reads FYNNEI. This CDR3 spans 13 amino acids. J was trimmed by 0 bases and V by 6 bases; bases with no gene match: 0. This CDR3 reads CASRTGGSYEQYF. Written as DNA, the CDR3 is TGTGCCAGCAGGACAGGGGGCTCCTACGAGCAGTACTTC. Full variable domain (outside the CDR3, taken from reference TRBV2 and TRBJ2-7): EPEVTQTPSHQVTQMGQEVILRCVPISNHLYFYWYRQILGQKVEFLVSFYNNEISEKSEIFDDQFSVERPDGSNFTLKIRSTKLEDSAMYFCASRTGGSYEQYFGPGTRLTVT.

The rearrangement joins TRBV11-2 to TRBJ1-2, with a weak D call TRBD1 (5 bases). Germline assignment: CDR1 SGHAT and CDR2 FQNNGV. The CDR3 sequence is 16 residues long. V was pared by 5 bases and J by 0 bases, with 16 bases between. The chain's CDR3 is CASSTSGGRSNYGYTF. In DNA, the CDR3 is TGTGCCAGCAGCACTAGCGGGGGAAGGTCTAACTATGGCTACACCTTC.

The rearrangement uses TRBV29-1 and TRBJ2-7; 8 bases match TRBD1. The V segment lost 5 bases and the J segment 3 bases; nucleotides outside the gene matches: 3. The CDR3 consists of 12 residues. Germline V gene lookup returns CDR1 SQVTM and CDR2 ANQGSEA. The CDR3: CSVRTGSYEQYF. The CDR3 bases are TGCAGCGTTCGGACAGGGAGCTACGAGCAGTACTTC.

The chain couples TRBV10-1 to TRBJ1-6; weak D call: TRBD1 (5 bases). The CDR3 extends over 14 amino acids. From germline, CDR1 is WNHNN and CDR2 SYGVQD (reference sequence). V was pared by 4 bases and J by 9 bases, with 13 bases between. Here the CDR3 reads CASSGFRETSPLHF. The CDR3, as DNA: TGCGCCAGCAGTGGGTTCAGGGAGACTTCACCCCTCCACTTT.

The chain joins TRBV6-2 or TRBV6-3 to TRBJ2-7, with D unclear. Deletions cut 4 bases from V and 3 bases from J, with 7 bases between. This CDR3 spans 12 amino acids. CDR1 is MNHEY and CDR2 is SVGEGT in the germline V gene. CDR3 coding DNA: TGTGCCAGCAGTTTTACCTACTACGAGCAGTACTTC. It yields the protein CASSFTYYEQYF.

This clone came up a few times. The genes are TRBV7-9 and TRBJ2-7, with TRBD1 matching over 7 bases. The junction had 3 bases not matched to a gene; V was cut back by 4 bases and J by 6 bases. CDR1 SEHNR and CDR2 FQNEAQ come from the germline V gene (reference sequence). This CDR3 comprises 12 residues. The CDR3 spells CASSSGTVEQYF. The CDR3 DNA reads as TGTGCCAGCAGCTCTGGGACAGTCGAGCAGTACTTC. The full variable domain, rest sourced from reference TRBV7-9 and TRBJ2-7, is DTGVSQNPRHKITKRGQNVTFRCDPISEHNRLYWYRQTLGQGPEFLTYFQNEAQLEKSRLLSDRFSAERPKGSFSTLEIQRTEQGDSAMYLCASSSGTVEQYFGPGTRLTVT.

The chain links TRBV15 to TRBJ2-7; no reliable D call. The V end lost 0 bases, the J end lost 5 bases, and 17 bases lay between the germline ends. From germline, CDR1 is LNHNV and CDR2 YYDKDF (reference sequence). The CDR3 totals 16 residues. DNA of the CDR3: TGTGCCACCAGCAGAGATCTTATGGGCTCAGGCGACGAGCAGTACTTC. Residues: CATSRDLMGSGDEQYF.

This clone showed up just a few times. The chain employs TRBV5-4 and TRBJ1-2; 11 positions agree with TRBD1. Germline CDR1 and CDR2: SGHNT and YYREEE (reference sequence). The V gene end was trimmed by 4 bases and the J gene end by 3 bases; junction bases not matched to a gene: 8. The CDR3 totals 16 residues. The CDR3 DNA reads as TGTGCCAGCAGCAAGGGCTTGGACAGGGGGCACTATGGCTACACCTTC. The encoded protein is CASSKGLDRGHYGYTF.